This TCR beta chain was sequenced during a study of T-cell reconstitution after alpha-beta-depleted transplantation in children. Whole-study findings and limits: Once a year had passed after transplant, T-cell counts and diversity came mostly from newly produced T cells.

Germline CDR1 and CDR2: WNHNN and SYGVQD (reference sequence). CDR3 length: 17 amino acids. The V and J ends lost 2 bases and 6 bases respectively, with 19 bases between them. For this clonotype: The antigen remains unidentified.

Researchers prepared the TCRbeta library using unique molecular identifiers, the study reports. From the PCR reads, TCRdb called clonotypes with MiXCR, one entry per CDR3 protein. The table shows some 440,000 distinct CDR3 sequences, with 16% occurring only once. Sequences were derived from PBMCs, mostly from graft donor cells, sampled 360 days after TCRalphabeta/CD19-depleted stem cell transplant. The chain uses TRBV10-1 and TRBJ1-4, with D unclear. This clonotype was sampled from a boy in the first two years of life who had a stem cell transplant for Wiskott-Aldrich syndrome, so the T cells may come from the graft donor. As DNA, the CDR3 is TGCGCCAGCAGTGAGAACAGATATCCCTCTGGGGATGAAAAACTGTTTTTT. It is translated as CASSENRYPSGDEKLFF.